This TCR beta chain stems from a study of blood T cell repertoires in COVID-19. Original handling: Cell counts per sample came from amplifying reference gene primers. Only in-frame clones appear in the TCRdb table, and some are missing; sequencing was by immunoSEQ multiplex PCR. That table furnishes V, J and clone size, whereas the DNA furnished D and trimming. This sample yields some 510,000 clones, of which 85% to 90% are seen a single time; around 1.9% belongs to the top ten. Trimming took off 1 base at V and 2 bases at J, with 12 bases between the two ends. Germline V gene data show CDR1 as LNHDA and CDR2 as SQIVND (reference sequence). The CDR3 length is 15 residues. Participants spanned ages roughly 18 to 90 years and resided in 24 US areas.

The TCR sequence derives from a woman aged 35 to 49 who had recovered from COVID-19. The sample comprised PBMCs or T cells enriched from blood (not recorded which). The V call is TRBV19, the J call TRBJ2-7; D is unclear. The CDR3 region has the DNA TGTGCCAGTAGTATAGCTAGGTCAATTACCTACGAGCAGTACTTC. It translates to CASSIARSITYEQYF.